The rows below give T cell receptor beta chains drawn from one sample of a study of technical replicates of blood from a handful of donors. Profiled with immunoSEQ multiplex PCR; TCRdb holds only in-frame clones, not every one. This sample has about 80,000 clones, with about 86% found just once. Specimen: PBMCs. Receptors were obtained from a human donor in good health. Some clones in this sample may be carry-over from other donors' samples. The CDR3 runs from the conserved cysteine through the conserved F or W. Each record gives: J gene, V gene, clone size, CDR3 protein. Rows give clone size only sometimes, using once, few, many, or a class for an expanded clone.

J: TRBJ2-6
V: TRBV7-9
size: NA
CDR3: CASRPQFGASGANVLTF

J: TRBJ1-2
V: TRBV30
size: NA
CDR3: CAWRSAGGSYGYTF

J: TRBJ2-3
V: TRBV6-5
size: once
CDR3: CASSPTRLVTDTQYF

J: TRBJ1-1
V: TRBV5-1
size: few
CDR3: CASSQGTGGTEAFF

J: TRBJ2-5
V: TRBV27
size: NA
CDR3: CASSSNTGQGATQYF

J: TRBJ1-6
V: TRBV2
size: NA
CDR3: CASSAQVPSGSPLHF

J: TRBJ2-7
V: TRBV4-3
size: once
CDR3: CASSQDLGTSTFDEQYF

J: TRBJ2-1
V: TRBV12-2
size: once
CDR3: CASRFLSSGRRDEQFF

J: TRBJ1-3
V: TRBV6-1
size: NA
CDR3: CASSRDRVENTIYF

J: TRBJ2-7
V: TRBV11-2
size: NA
CDR3: CASSRTGNEQYF

J: TRBJ2-7
V: TRBV2
size: NA
CDR3: CASSEAPGSREQYF

J: TRBJ2-2
V: TRBV10-3
size: NA
CDR3: CAISGRGMNTGELFF

J: TRBJ2-1
V: TRBV5-1
size: NA
CDR3: CASSLREGPDNEQFF